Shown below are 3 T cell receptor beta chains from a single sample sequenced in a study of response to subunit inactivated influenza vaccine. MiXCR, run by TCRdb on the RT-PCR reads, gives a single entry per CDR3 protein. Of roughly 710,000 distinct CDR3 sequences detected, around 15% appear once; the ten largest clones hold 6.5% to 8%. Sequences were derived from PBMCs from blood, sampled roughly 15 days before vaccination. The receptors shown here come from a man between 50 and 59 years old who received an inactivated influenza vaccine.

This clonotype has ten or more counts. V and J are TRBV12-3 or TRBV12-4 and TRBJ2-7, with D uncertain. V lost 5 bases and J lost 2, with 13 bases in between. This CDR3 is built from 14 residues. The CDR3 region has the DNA TGTGCCAGCAGTACAAAGACCCGCCCCTACGAGCAGTACTTC. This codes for CASSTKTRPYEQYF.

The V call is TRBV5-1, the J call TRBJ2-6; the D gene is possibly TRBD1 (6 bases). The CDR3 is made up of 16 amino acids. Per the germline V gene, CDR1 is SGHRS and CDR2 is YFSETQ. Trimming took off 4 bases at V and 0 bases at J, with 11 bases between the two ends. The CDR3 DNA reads TGCGCCAGCAGCACCGGGGACAACTCTGGGGCCAACGTCCTGACTTTC. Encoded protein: CASSTGDNSGANVLTF. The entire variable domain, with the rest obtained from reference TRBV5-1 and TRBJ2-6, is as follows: KAGVTQTPRYLIKTRGQQVTLSCSPISGHRSVSWYQQTPGQGLQFLFEYFSETQRNKGNFPGRFSGRQFSNSRSEMNVSTLELGDSALYLCASSTGDNSGANVLTFGAGSRLTVL.

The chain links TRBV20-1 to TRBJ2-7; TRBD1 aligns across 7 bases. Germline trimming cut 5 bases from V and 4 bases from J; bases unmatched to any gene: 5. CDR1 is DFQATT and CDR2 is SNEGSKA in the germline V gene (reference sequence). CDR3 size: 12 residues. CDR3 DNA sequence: TGCAGTGCTGACGGGACAGCATACGAGCAGTACTTC. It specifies CSADGTAYEQYF.